This TCR beta chain was sequenced for a study of T cells after yellow fever vaccination. Looking at the study overall: Each low-cell-number fraction was prepared by means of SMART-Seq v4 Ultra Low Input. Study-wide results and limits: A large majority of primary-vaccination clones showed up again after the booster (96% CD4, almost 90% CD8). Only a minor proportion of clonotypes was detected across both CD4 and CD8 compartments.

The CDR3 totals 15 residues. V lost 0 bases to trimming and J lost 5 bases, with 14 bases between them. Per germline, CDR1 SGHRS and CDR2 YFSETQ. Conversion of TCR transcripts into cDNA relied on 5'RACE template switching, which added a universal primer site and UMIs. TCRdb re-called the 5' RACE reads with MiXCR, one entry per CDR3 protein. This table holds some 390,000 distinct CDR3 sequences, around a sixth found once. This clonotype has more than one count but fewer than ten. Antigen: not known. The origin of this receptor is a man aged 18 to 30 who received the YFV17D yellow fever vaccine. This material consisted of PBMCs, taken before the yellow fever booster vaccination. This chain joins TRBV5-1 and TRBJ2-5; D perhaps matches TRBD2 (5 bases). CDR3 nucleotide sequence: TGCGCCAGCAGCTTGGGAGACTACACCCAGGAGACCCAGTACTTC. It yields the protein CASSLGDYTQETQYF.